Listed below are T cell receptor beta chains from one sample, sequenced in a study of blood T cell repertoires in COVID-19. Data came from immunoSEQ multiplex PCR; TCRdb stores just in-frame clones and leaves some out. The table includes 100,000 or so clones, around four fifths detected once. Material for sequencing was peripheral blood. The origin of the receptors is a man in his forties or fifties with active or convalescent COVID-19. The CDR3 runs from the conserved cysteine through the conserved F or W. Fields, in order: J gene, clone size, D gene, V gene, CDR3 DNA, CDR3 protein. The D gene is left open where the match is weak. The listing skips clone size in some rows; elsewhere it reads once, few, many or a size class.

j_call: TRBJ2-1; clone_size: -; d_call: TRBD2; v_call: TRBV7-9; cdr3_nt: TGTGCCAGCAGGCCCGGGACTAGCGGATACAATGAGCAGTTCTTC; cdr3_aa: CASRPGTSGYNEQFF
j_call: TRBJ2-7; clone_size: few; d_call: TRBD1; v_call: TRBV7-9; cdr3_nt: TGTGCCAGCAGCTTAGCCGGGACAGGCTGGGGGTACGAGCAGTACTTC; cdr3_aa: CASSLAGTGWGYEQYF
j_call: TRBJ1-5; clone_size: -; d_call: -; v_call: TRBV28; cdr3_nt: TGTGCCAGCAGAACAGCAGGCCTGGGCAATCAGCCCCAGCATTTT; cdr3_aa: CASRTAGLGNQPQHF
j_call: TRBJ1-1; clone_size: -; d_call: -; v_call: TRBV5-1; cdr3_nt: TGCGCCAGCAGCTTGCACAGGGAGAGGGGTAACACTGAAGCTTTCTTT; cdr3_aa: CASSLHRERGNTEAFF
j_call: TRBJ2-1; clone_size: -; d_call: -; v_call: TRBV7-8; cdr3_nt: TGTGCCAGCAGCTGGCGGGACGGCTCACTCGTGGCTGAGCAGTTCTTC; cdr3_aa: CASSWRDGSLVAEQFF
j_call: TRBJ1-3; clone_size: -; d_call: TRBD1; v_call: TRBV9; cdr3_nt: TGTGCCAGCAGCGATGGACAGGGGACTGGAAACACCATATATTTT; cdr3_aa: CASSDGQGTGNTIYF
j_call: TRBJ2-1; clone_size: -; d_call: TRBD2; v_call: TRBV15; cdr3_nt: TGTGCCACCAGCAGAGAACTAGCGGGATATAATGAGCAGTTCTTC; cdr3_aa: CATSRELAGYNEQFF
j_call: TRBJ2-5; clone_size: -; d_call: TRBD1; v_call: TRBV6-6; cdr3_nt: TGTGCCAGCAGTTACGGCAGGGGGCTGGAGACCCAGTACTTC; cdr3_aa: CASSYGRGLETQYF
j_call: TRBJ2-1; clone_size: -; d_call: TRBD2; v_call: TRBV7-9; cdr3_nt: TGTGCCAGCAGCTTAGCACTGGGACTAGCGGCCTACAATGAGCAGTTCTTC; cdr3_aa: CASSLALGLAAYNEQFF
j_call: TRBJ1-2; clone_size: -; d_call: -; v_call: TRBV6-5; cdr3_nt: TGTGCCAGCAGGACAGGCAACTATGGCTACACCTTC; cdr3_aa: CASRTGNYGYTF
j_call: TRBJ2-3; clone_size: -; d_call: -; v_call: TRBV2; cdr3_nt: TGTGCCAGCAGTGTTCGTGTCCCCAGCACAGATACGCAGTATTTT; cdr3_aa: CASSVRVPSTDTQYF
j_call: TRBJ2-2; clone_size: once; d_call: -; v_call: TRBV24-1; cdr3_nt: TGTGCCACCAGTGATTTGCCCGGAGAAGAAGCCCCCGGGGAGCTGTTTTTT; cdr3_aa: CATSDLPGEEAPGELFF
j_call: TRBJ2-7; clone_size: -; d_call: TRBD2; v_call: TRBV30; cdr3_nt: TGTGCCTGGAGTGCTGGGGGGGTTAACTACGAGCAGTACTTC; cdr3_aa: CAWSAGGVNYEQYF
j_call: TRBJ1-1; clone_size: -; d_call: -; v_call: TRBV18; cdr3_nt: TGTGCCAGCTCACCACAGCAGGGGCTAACGAACACTGAAGCTTTCTTT; cdr3_aa: CASSPQQGLTNTEAFF
j_call: TRBJ2-3; clone_size: once; d_call: TRBD1; v_call: TRBV19; cdr3_nt: TGTGCCAGTAGTGAACAGGGGGCGAGGGGGGTTACGCAGTATTTT; cdr3_aa: CASSEQGARGVTQYF
j_call: TRBJ2-3; clone_size: -; d_call: TRBD2; v_call: TRBV10-3; cdr3_nt: TGTGCCATCAAAAGGACTAGCGGGAGAGGAGATACGCAGTATTTT; cdr3_aa: CAIKRTSGRGDTQYF
j_call: TRBJ2-2; clone_size: once; d_call: -; v_call: TRBV7-3; cdr3_nt: TGTGCCAGCCGGACATTGACCGGGGAGCTGTTTTTT; cdr3_aa: CASRTLTGELFF
j_call: TRBJ2-5; clone_size: -; d_call: -; v_call: TRBV29-1; cdr3_nt: TGCAGCGTTGAACAGGATTCGGGGGAGACCCAGTACTTC; cdr3_aa: CSVEQDSGETQYF
j_call: TRBJ1-1; clone_size: once; d_call: -; v_call: TRBV2; cdr3_nt: TGTGCCACCCGCCGGACAAACACTGAAGCTTTCTTT; cdr3_aa: CATRRTNTEAFF
j_call: TRBJ1-1; clone_size: -; d_call: -; v_call: TRBV24-1; cdr3_nt: TGTGCCACCAGGGCAGGGGAGTTGACTGAAGCTTTCTTT; cdr3_aa: CATRAGELTEAFF
j_call: TRBJ1-6; clone_size: -; d_call: -; v_call: TRBV28; cdr3_nt: TGTGCCAGCAGTTTTGCAGATTCACCCCTCCACTTT; cdr3_aa: CASSFADSPLHF
j_call: TRBJ1-2; clone_size: -; d_call: -; v_call: TRBV7-9; cdr3_nt: TGTGCCAGCAGCCAACCCTTTGAGGAAAACGGAGAAGGTGGCTATGGCTACACCTTC; cdr3_aa: CASSQPFEENGEGGYGYTF
j_call: TRBJ2-3; clone_size: -; d_call: -; v_call: TRBV4-2; cdr3_nt: TGTGCCAGCAGCCCCGAGGTGGAGAGCACAGATACGCAGTATTTT; cdr3_aa: CASSPEVESTDTQYF
j_call: TRBJ2-5; clone_size: -; d_call: -; v_call: TRBV29-1; cdr3_nt: TGCAGCGTTGAGGCTCAGGGTAGAGAGACCCAGTACTTC; cdr3_aa: CSVEAQGRETQYF
j_call: TRBJ2-1; clone_size: -; d_call: -; v_call: TRBV7-2; cdr3_nt: TGTGCCAGCAGCTTAGGCGCTAGCAGCTACAATGAGCAGTTCTTC; cdr3_aa: CASSLGASSYNEQFF
j_call: TRBJ1-2; clone_size: -; d_call: -; v_call: TRBV21-1; cdr3_nt: TGTGCCAGCAGCAAAGGAAACAGGAGAAACTATGGCTACACCTTC; cdr3_aa: CASSKGNRRNYGYTF
j_call: TRBJ2-3; clone_size: -; d_call: TRBD1; v_call: TRBV7-9; cdr3_nt: TGTGCCAGCAGCTTAGAACAGGGGGCAACAGATACGCAGTATTTT; cdr3_aa: CASSLEQGATDTQYF
j_call: TRBJ2-5; clone_size: few; d_call: -; v_call: TRBV5-8; cdr3_nt: TGTGCCAGCAGCTTAACCGACAGGTCCCAAGAGACCCAGTACTTC; cdr3_aa: CASSLTDRSQETQYF
j_call: TRBJ2-7; clone_size: -; d_call: -; v_call: TRBV6-5; cdr3_nt: TGTGCCAGCAGTTGGTCAAACGGTCCCTCCTACGAGCAGTACTTC; cdr3_aa: CASSWSNGPSYEQYF
j_call: TRBJ2-1; clone_size: -; d_call: TRBD2; v_call: TRBV11-2; cdr3_nt: TGTGCCAGCAGACAACCACTCCAAGCGGGAAGAAGGGATGAGCAGTTCTTC; cdr3_aa: CASRQPLQAGRRDEQFF
j_call: TRBJ2-3; clone_size: -; d_call: -; v_call: TRBV2; cdr3_nt: TGTGCCAGCAGCCTGGGAGTTTCAGATACGCAGTATTTT; cdr3_aa: CASSLGVSDTQYF
j_call: TRBJ2-1; clone_size: -; d_call: TRBD2; v_call: TRBV3-1/TRBV3-2; cdr3_nt: TGTGCCAGCAGCCAACTAGCGGGAGACAAGCAGTTCTTC; cdr3_aa: CASSQLAGDKQFF
j_call: TRBJ2-1; clone_size: -; d_call: -; v_call: TRBV7-2; cdr3_nt: TGTGCCAGCAGCTTAGACCGACAGGTCTATAGTGAGCAGTTCTTC; cdr3_aa: CASSLDRQVYSEQFF
j_call: TRBJ2-5; clone_size: -; d_call: TRBD2; v_call: TRBV19; cdr3_nt: TGTGCCAGTAGTAGGTTCCCTAGCGGGAACTACCAAGAGACCCAGTACTTC; cdr3_aa: CASSRFPSGNYQETQYF
j_call: TRBJ2-6; clone_size: -; d_call: TRBD1; v_call: TRBV19; cdr3_nt: TGTGCCAGTAATCCGGGACAGAGCTCTGGGGCCAACGTCCTGACTTTC; cdr3_aa: CASNPGQSSGANVLTF